This TCR beta chain appears in the sequencing data of a study of blood T cell repertoires in COVID-19. The overall study: COVID-19 samples from acute and convalescent phases originated in the United States, Italy and Spain. PBMCs, B-cell-depleted T cells, or T cells were the source of the cDNA or gDNA that made up the material.

This CDR3 is built from 12 residues. Deletions cut 5 bases from V and 6 bases from J, with 7 bases between. The germline CDR1 and CDR2 sequences are SGHAT and FQDESV (reference sequence). In the study's own analysis: Cell counts per sample came from amplifying reference gene primers. Libraries were prepared by immunoSEQ multiplex PCR; TCRdb keeps only in-frame clonotypes and omits some of them. That table furnishes V, J and clone size, whereas the DNA furnished D and trimming. The sample lists more than 85,000 clones, about 87% seen once, with 0.95% to 1.3% in the top ten. The clonotype originates from a human donor in a cohort sampled during active COVID-19. The sample was peripheral blood. The gene calls are TRBV11-1 and TRBJ2-2, with unresolved D. Here the CDR3 reads CASSARAGELFF. The CDR3 coding sequence is TGTGCCAGCAGCGCCCGGGCCGGGGAGCTGTTTTTT. The variable domain in full, with the rest retrieved from reference TRBV11-1 and TRBJ2-2, is EAEVAQSPRYKITEKSQAVAFWCDPISGHATLYWYRQILGQGPELLVQFQDESVVDDSQLPKDRFSAERLKGVDSTLKIQPAELGDSAMYLCASSARAGELFFGEGSRLTVL.